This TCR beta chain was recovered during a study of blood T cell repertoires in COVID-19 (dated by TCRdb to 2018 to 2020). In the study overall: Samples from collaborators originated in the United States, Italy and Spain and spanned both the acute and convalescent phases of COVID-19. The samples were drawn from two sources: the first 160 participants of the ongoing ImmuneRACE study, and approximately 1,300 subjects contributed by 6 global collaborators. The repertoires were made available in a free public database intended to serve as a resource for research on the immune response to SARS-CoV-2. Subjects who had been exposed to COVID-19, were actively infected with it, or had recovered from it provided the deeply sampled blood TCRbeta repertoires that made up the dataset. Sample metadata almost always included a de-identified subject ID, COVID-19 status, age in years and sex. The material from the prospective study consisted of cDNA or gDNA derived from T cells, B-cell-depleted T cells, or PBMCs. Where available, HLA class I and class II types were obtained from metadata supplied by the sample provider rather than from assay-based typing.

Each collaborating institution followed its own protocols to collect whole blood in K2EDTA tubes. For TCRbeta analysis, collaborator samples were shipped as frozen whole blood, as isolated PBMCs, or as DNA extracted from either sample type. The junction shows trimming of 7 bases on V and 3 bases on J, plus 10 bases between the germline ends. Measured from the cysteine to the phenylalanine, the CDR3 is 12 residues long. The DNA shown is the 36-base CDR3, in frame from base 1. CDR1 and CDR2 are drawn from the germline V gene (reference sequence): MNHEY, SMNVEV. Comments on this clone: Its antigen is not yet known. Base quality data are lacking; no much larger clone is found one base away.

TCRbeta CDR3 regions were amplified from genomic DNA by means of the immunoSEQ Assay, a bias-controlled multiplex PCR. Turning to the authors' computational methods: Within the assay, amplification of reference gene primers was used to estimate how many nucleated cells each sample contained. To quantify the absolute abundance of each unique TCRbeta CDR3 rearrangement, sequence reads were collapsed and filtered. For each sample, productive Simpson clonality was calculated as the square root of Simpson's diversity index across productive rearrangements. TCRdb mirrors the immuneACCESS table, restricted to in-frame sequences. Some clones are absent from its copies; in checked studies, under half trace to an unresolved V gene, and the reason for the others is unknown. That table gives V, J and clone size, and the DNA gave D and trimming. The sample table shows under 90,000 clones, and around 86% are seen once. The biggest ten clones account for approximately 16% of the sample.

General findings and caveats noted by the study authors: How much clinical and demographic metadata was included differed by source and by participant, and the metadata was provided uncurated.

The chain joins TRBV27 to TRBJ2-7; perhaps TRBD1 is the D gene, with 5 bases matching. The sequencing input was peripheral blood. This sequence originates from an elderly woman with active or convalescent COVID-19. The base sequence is TGTGCCAGCAAGGGGCGAAGCTACGAGCAGTACTTC. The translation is CASKGRSYEQYF.